Listed here is a single TCR beta chain. This sample is drawn from a study of T cell responses to AZD1222 COVID-19 vaccine. With V trimmed by 1 base and J by 9 bases, 9 bases remained unmatched. This CDR3 region has 15 residues. Germline V CDR1 and CDR2: SGHTA, FQGNSA. Some clones are missing from TCRdb's copy, which holds only in-frame ones; the method was immunoSEQ multiplex PCR. The data contain some 96,000 clones, around 87% of them singletons. The receptor was isolated from an adult in good health. The rearrangement links TRBV7-2 to TRBJ2-5; 9 bases agree with TRBD2. Sequencing used peripheral blood, obtained on day 0 of MenACWY control vaccination. The CDR3 sequence is CASSLVAGDPGAQYF. The CDR3 DNA reads as TGTGCCAGCAGCTTAGTAGCGGGAGACCCTGGGGCCCAGTACTTC.